Each of the 15 T cell receptor beta chains below was sequenced from the same sample in a study of OX40 agonist ivuxolimab in advanced cancers. TCRdb's copy holds only in-frame clones and misses some; the assay was immunoSEQ multiplex PCR. The profile covers tens of thousands of clones, with roughly 80% appearing a single time and less than 2.5% taken by the ten largest. The specimen was CD4+ or CD8+ T cells sorted from blood, collected in a trial of the OX40 agonist ivuxolimab. These receptor sequences come from an adult with an advanced solid tumor such as melanoma, head and neck, liver or kidney cancer.

The chain links TRBV5-1 to TRBJ1-1; no clear D. The CDR3 consists of 13 residues. Trimming shortened V by 2 bases and J by 7 bases, and 12 bases separated the two germline ends. Germline loops: CDR1 SGHRS, CDR2 YFSETQ. CDR3 loop: CASSFAENFEAFF. CDR3 in DNA: TGCGCCAGCAGCTTCGCAGAAAATTTTGAAGCTTTCTTT.

This clone was counted a few times. J is TRBJ1-3 and V is TRBV6-6; D ambiguous. Germline V gene lookup returns CDR1 MNHNY and CDR2 SVGAGI (reference sequence). Between the trimmed V and J ends, which lost 4 bases and 0 bases, there was a span of 7 bases. The CDR3 extends over 14 amino acids. The DNA of the CDR3 is TGTGCCAGCAGTTCGGAGAGCTCTGGAAACACCATATATTTT. Translating gives CASSSESSGNTIYF.

V gene TRBV9 combines with J gene TRBJ2-7; 7 nucleotides line up with TRBD2. This CDR3 spans 17 amino acids. Trimming cost V 3 bases and J 2 bases; bases outside gene matches: 14. Looked up from germline, CDR1 is SGDLS and CDR2 is YYNGEE. The DNA of the CDR3 is TGTGCCAGCAGCGCATCCACTAGCGTATCGAACCCCTACGAGCAGTACTTC. It specifies CASSASTSVSNPYEQYF.

A few counts support this clone. The genes are TRBV5-4 and TRBJ1-2; TRBD1 agrees at 9 bases. The CDR3 length is 15 residues. After removal of 2 bases from V and 4 bases from J, the junction contained 6 bases not matched to a gene. The germline CDR1 and CDR2 sequences are SGHNT and YYREEE (reference sequence). CDR3 nucleotides: TGTGCCAGCAGCTTCTACAGGGGGCTCGGCTATGGCTACACCTTC. Its translation is CASSFYRGLGYGYTF.

The chain combines TRBV7-9 with TRBJ2-3, with 8 bases lining up with TRBD2. Germline trimming cut 9 bases from V and 5 bases from J; bases unmatched to any gene: 13. In germline, CDR1 is SEHNR, CDR2 FQNEAQ (reference sequence). The CDR3 runs 15 residues. Written as DNA, the CDR3 is TGTGCCAGTGCCCCTGGGACTAGTTTGGTAGATACGCAGTATTTT. This sequence encodes CASAPGTSLVDTQYF.

The J gene is TRBJ1-5, the V gene TRBV6-5; D is uncertain. This CDR3 has 15 residues. V was cut by 6 bases and J by 2 bases, with 14 bases left in between. The germline CDR1 and CDR2 sequences are MNHEY and SVGAGI. The CDR3 DNA is TGTGCCAGCAGCCCGAATAATGTGGGCAATCAGCCCCAGCATTTT. It translates to CASSPNNVGNQPQHF.

DNA of the CDR3: TGTGCCAGCAGGGGGGACAGGAGTATTTACAATGAGCAGTTCTTC. This encodes CASRGDRSIYNEQFF. The V and J genes are TRBV2 and TRBJ2-1, with TRBD1 matching over 8 bases. This CDR3 is 15 amino acids long. CDR1 is SNHLY, CDR2 FYNNEI, per germline. V shed 6 bases, J shed 4 bases, and the junction held 8 bases outside the gene matches.

V gene TRBV7-3 combines with J gene TRBJ1-1; a weak D match, TRBD1 (6 bases). Germline CDR1 is SGHTA and CDR2 is FQGTGA. The CDR3 extends over 16 amino acids. Deletions cut 2 bases from V and 5 bases from J, with 18 bases between. CDR3 in amino acids: CASSLVSGAGVTEAFF. CDR3 in DNA: TGTGCCAGCAGCTTAGTATCAGGGGCGGGGGTGACTGAAGCTTTCTTT.

This chain uses TRBV10-3 with TRBJ1-2, with 12 bases fitting TRBD1. The junction had 10 bases not matched to a gene; V was cut back by 4 bases and J by 4 bases. Germline V gene lookup returns CDR1 ENHRY and CDR2 SYGVKD. This CDR3 has 17 amino acids. CDR3: CAISAGTGGSIIYGYTF. DNA for the CDR3: TGTGCCATCAGTGCGGGGACAGGGGGCTCTATTATCTATGGCTACACCTTC.

The chain couples TRBV11-2 to TRBJ2-7, with D perhaps TRBD2 (6 bases). The germline V gene encodes CDR1 SGHAT and CDR2 FQNNGV. The V and J ends lost 5 bases and 0 bases respectively, with 17 bases between them. The CDR3 totals 16 residues. CDR3 residues: CASSPPREIGSYEQYF. Written as DNA, the CDR3 is TGTGCCAGCAGCCCGCCCCGGGAGATTGGCTCCTACGAGCAGTACTTC.

The V and J genes are TRBV14 and TRBJ1-1, with TRBD1 matching over 8 bases. Germline CDR1 and CDR2: SGHDN and FVKESK. The V gene end was trimmed by 4 bases and the J gene end by 4 bases; junction bases not matched to a gene: 5. The CDR3 has 14 residues. The CDR3 coding sequence is TGTGCCAGCAGCCGGCAGGGGGCCTTCACTGAAGCTTTCTTT. Translation gives CASSRQGAFTEAFF. The full variable domain, with the rest looked up from reference TRBV14 and TRBJ1-1, is EAGVTQFPSHSVIEKGQTVTLRCDPISGHDNLYWYRRVMGKEIKFLLHFVKESKQDESGMPNNRFLAERTGGTYSTLKVQPAELEDSGVYFCASSRQGAFTEAFFGQGTRLTVV.

The rearrangement links TRBV5-1 to TRBJ2-6; D may be TRBD2 (6 bases). Trimming pared 0 bases from V and 2 bases from J, leaving 9 bases between. CDR1 is SGHRS and CDR2 is YFSETQ in the germline V gene. CDR3 size: 16 residues. Written as DNA, the CDR3 is TGCGCCAGCAGCTTGGCCTCGGGGGCTGGGGCCAACGTCCTGACTTTC. Translated, it gives CASSLASGAGANVLTF.

The chain employs TRBV6-5 and TRBJ1-3; 7 bases match TRBD1. CDR3 size: 16 residues. Trimming cost V 0 bases and J 2 bases; bases outside gene matches: 4. Germline CDR1 and CDR2: MNHEY and SVGAGI. CDR3 DNA: TGTGCCAGCAGTTACTCGGGACAGACAACTGGAAACACCATATATTTT. It translates to CASSYSGQTTGNTIYF.

The chain is built from TRBV11-2 and TRBJ2-1; 10 bases match TRBD2. Per the germline V gene, CDR1 is SGHAT and CDR2 is FQNNGV. J lost 7 bases, V lost 1 base, and 7 bases had no gene match. The CDR3 runs 16 residues. The CDR3: CASSLGSSGRVNEQFF. Written as DNA, the CDR3 is TGTGCCAGCAGCTTAGGTTCCAGCGGGAGGGTAAATGAGCAGTTCTTC.

The count of this clone is one. The chain couples TRBV7-3 to TRBJ1-3; no clear D. Trimming shortened V by 4 bases and J by 3 bases, and 7 bases separated the two germline ends. CDR1 and CDR2 from the germline V gene are SGHTA and FQGTGA. The CDR3 covers 13 residues. CDR3 coding DNA: TGTGCCAGCAGCTCCTACAGTGGAAACACCATATATTTT. Translated, it gives CASSSYSGNTIYF.